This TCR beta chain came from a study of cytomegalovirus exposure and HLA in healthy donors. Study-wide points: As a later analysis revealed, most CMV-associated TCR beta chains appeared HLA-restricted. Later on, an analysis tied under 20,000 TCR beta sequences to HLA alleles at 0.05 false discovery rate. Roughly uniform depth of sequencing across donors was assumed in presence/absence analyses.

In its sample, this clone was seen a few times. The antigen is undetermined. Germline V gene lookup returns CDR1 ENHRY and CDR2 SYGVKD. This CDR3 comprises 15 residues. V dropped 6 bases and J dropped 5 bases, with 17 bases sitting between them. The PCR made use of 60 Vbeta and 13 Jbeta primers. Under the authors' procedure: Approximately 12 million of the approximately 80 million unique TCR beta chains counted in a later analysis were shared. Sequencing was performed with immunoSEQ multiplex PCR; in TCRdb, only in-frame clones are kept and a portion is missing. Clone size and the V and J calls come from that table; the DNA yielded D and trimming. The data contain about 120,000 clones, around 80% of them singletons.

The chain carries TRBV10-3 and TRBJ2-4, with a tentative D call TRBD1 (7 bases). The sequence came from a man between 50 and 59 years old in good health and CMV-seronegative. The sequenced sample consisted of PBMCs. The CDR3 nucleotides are TGTGCCATCAGCACTGGAGGGGGCAGGGAAAACATTCAGTACTTC. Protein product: CAISTGGGRENIQYF.